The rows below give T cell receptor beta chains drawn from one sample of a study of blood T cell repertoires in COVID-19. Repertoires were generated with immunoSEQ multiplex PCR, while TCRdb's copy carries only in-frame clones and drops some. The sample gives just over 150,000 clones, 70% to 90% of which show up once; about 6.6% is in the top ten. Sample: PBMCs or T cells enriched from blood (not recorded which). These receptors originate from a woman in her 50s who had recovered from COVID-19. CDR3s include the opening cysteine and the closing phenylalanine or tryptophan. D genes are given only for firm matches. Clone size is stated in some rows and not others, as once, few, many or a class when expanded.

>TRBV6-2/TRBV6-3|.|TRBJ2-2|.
TGTGCCAGCAGTTACGTTCCAGGGGAAGGGAACACCGGGGAGCTGTTTTTT
CASSYVPGEGNTGELFF
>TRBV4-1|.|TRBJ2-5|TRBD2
TGCGCCAGCAGAGAAGCGGGGGGGCTTGAGACCCAGTACTTC
CASREAGGLETQYF
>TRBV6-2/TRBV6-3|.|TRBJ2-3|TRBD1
TGTGCCAGCAGTTACGCCCCGGGACAGGGGCCAGATACGCAGTATTTT
CASSYAPGQGPDTQYF
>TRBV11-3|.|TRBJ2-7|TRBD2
TGTGCCAGCAGCCCAGCGACTAGCGGCTACGAGCAGTACTTC
CASSPATSGYEQYF
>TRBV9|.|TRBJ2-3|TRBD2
TGTGCCAGCAGCGTAGCAAGCGGGGGGATCACAGATACGCAGTATTTT
CASSVASGGITDTQYF
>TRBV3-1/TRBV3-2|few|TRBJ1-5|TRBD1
TGTGCCAGCAGCCATGGGGGACAGGGATATAGCAATCAGCCCCAGCATTTT
CASSHGGQGYSNQPQHF
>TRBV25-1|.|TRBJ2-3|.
TGTGCCAGCAGTGATCCCGGCCTAGGGGGCACAGATACGCAGTATTTT
CASSDPGLGGTDTQYF
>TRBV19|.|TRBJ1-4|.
TGTGCCAGTACTCCATCGCCGAGGACTAATGAAAAACTGTTTTTT
CASTPSPRTNEKLFF
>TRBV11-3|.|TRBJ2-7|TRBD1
TGTGCCAGCAGCTTAAGGGACAGCAACTACGAGCAGTACTTC
CASSLRDSNYEQYF
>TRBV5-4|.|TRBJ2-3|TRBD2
TGTGCCAGCAGCTTAAGGTTGATAGCGGGGGCCCTTGGGAATACGCAGTATTTT
CASSLRLIAGALGNTQYF
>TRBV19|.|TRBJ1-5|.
TGTGCCAGTAAGACAGACAATCAGCCCCAGCATTTT
CASKTDNQPQHF
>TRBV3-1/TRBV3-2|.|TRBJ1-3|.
TGTGCCAGCAAACATTCTGGAAACACCATATATTTT
CASKHSGNTIYF
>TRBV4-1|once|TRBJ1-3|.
TGCGCCAGCAGCCAAGAGTACAGCTCTGGAAACACCATATATTTT
CASSQEYSSGNTIYF
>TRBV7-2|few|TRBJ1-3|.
TGTGCCAGCAGCTCAGGAGGAAGAAACACCATATATTTT
CASSSGGRNTIYF
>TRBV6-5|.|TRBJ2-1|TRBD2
TGTGCCACATTTAGACTAGCGGGGGGCAATGAGCAGTTCTTC
CATFRLAGGNEQFF
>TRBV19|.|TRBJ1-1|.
TGTGCCAGTAAGGAACAGGAAGGGACTGAAGCTTTCTTT
CASKEQEGTEAFF
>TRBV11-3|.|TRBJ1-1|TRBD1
TGTGCCAGCAGCTTCAGGGGGCTGAACACTGAAGCTTTCTTT
CASSFRGLNTEAFF
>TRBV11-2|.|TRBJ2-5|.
TGTGCCAGCAGCCCGCCGGGACACTTCCAAGAGACCCAGTACTTC
CASSPPGHFQETQYF
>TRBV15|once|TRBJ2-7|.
TGTGCCACCAGCAAAGACTTAAGTCGGGGGACCTACGAGCAGTACTTC
CATSKDLSRGTYEQYF
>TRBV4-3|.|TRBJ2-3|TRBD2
TGCGCCAGCAGCCAAGCGGGGGATAGCGGGGCCTCAGATACGCAGTATTTT
CASSQAGDSGASDTQYF
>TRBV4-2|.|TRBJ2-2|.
TGTGCCAGCAGCCAAGTTCGGAGGAACAGAGAGGGCGGGGAGCTGTTTTTT
CASSQVRRNREGGELFF
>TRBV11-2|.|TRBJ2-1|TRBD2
TGTGCCAGCAGCTTAGATGGCCCCCTTTCGGGGGGTTCCTACAATGAGCAGTTCTTC
CASSLDGPLSGGSYNEQFF
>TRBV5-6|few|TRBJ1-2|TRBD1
TGTGCCAGCAGCAGGGTAGGGGGCGAAGGCTACACCTTC
CASSRVGGEGYTF